These T cell receptor beta chains were read from a single sample in a study of T cells after posttransplantation cyclophosphamide. Clones were sequenced by immunoSEQ multiplex PCR, and TCRdb holds only the in-frame ones, with some missing. The table has 51,000 or so clones, roughly 94% seen once. The sequenced material came from PBMCs. These receptors all stem from a woman in her thirties in good health and a related stem cell transplant donor. The CDR3 runs from the conserved cysteine through the conserved F or W. D genes are given only for firm matches. Only part of the rows carry a size: once, few, many, or a class if the clone is expanded.

V	size	J	D	DNA	CDR3
TRBV7-2	once	TRBJ2-5	-	TGTGCCAGCAGCAGCGGTAGTGTTGGATACCAGTACTTC	CASSSGSVGYQYF
TRBV19	-	TRBJ1-5	-	TGTGCCAGTAGTGATAGACCACTATATAGCAATCAGCCCCAGCATTTT	CASSDRPLYSNQPQHF
TRBV6-4	-	TRBJ2-3	TRBD2	TGTGCCAGCAGCCCCGGGACTAGCGGGGACACAGATACGCAGTATTTT	CASSPGTSGDTDTQYF
TRBV27	-	TRBJ2-7	-	TGTGCCAGCAGCAACTTACGGACAACTACCTACGAGCAGTACTTC	CASSNLRTTTYEQYF
TRBV5-1	-	TRBJ1-4	-	TGCGCCAGCAGCTTTCGTTCGGACAGCCGTAATGAAAAACTGTTTTTT	CASSFRSDSRNEKLFF
TRBV12-1	-	TRBJ2-2	-	TGTGCCAGCAGCTTTGCGCATCGGGGGGATCTCGGGGAGCTGTTTTTT	CASSFAHRGDLGELFF
TRBV27	once	TRBJ2-2	TRBD2	TGTGCCAGCAGATATGGGGGGGCCGGGGAGCTGTTTTTT	CASRYGGAGELFF
TRBV5-4	-	TRBJ2-6	-	TGTGCCAGCAGCTTGTCGAGCTCTGGGGCCAACGTCCTGACTTTC	CASSLSSSGANVLTF
TRBV5-6	-	TRBJ2-7	-	TGTGCCAGCAGCATACAGGGCAGAGGCTACGAGCAGTACTTC	CASSIQGRGYEQYF
TRBV28	-	TRBJ2-5	TRBD1	TGTGCCAGCACCATGACAGGGATATTAGAGACCCAGTACTTC	CASTMTGILETQYF
TRBV19	few	TRBJ2-2	-	TGTGCCAGTAGTTCAAGACTAGGTTCGAACACCGGGGAGCTGTTTTTT	CASSSRLGSNTGELFF
TRBV9	-	TRBJ2-7	TRBD1	TGTGCCAGCAGCGAAAAAGGGGGCCGGTACGAGCAGTACTTC	CASSEKGGRYEQYF
TRBV5-6	-	TRBJ2-3	TRBD2	TGTGCCAGCAGCTACTCCGCGGGGGGCCCCACAGATACGCAGTATTTT	CASSYSAGGPTDTQYF
TRBV7-3	-	TRBJ1-1	-	TGTGCCAGCAGCTCCGGCGTCGGGACTGAAGCTTTCTTT	CASSSGVGTEAFF
TRBV15	-	TRBJ1-4	-	TGTGCCACCAGCAGAGTAGGGGGATCGGAAAAACTGTTTTTT	CATSRVGGSEKLFF
TRBV10-3	-	TRBJ1-2	TRBD1	TGTGCCATCAGTCCAGTCGGGACAGGGACGGGTGGCTACACCTTC	CAISPVGTGTGGYTF
TRBV11-1	-	TRBJ1-3	TRBD1	TGTGCCGGCAGCCGGGGACAGAACTCTGGAAACACCATATATTTT	CAGSRGQNSGNTIYF
TRBV6-6	-	TRBJ2-1	TRBD2	TGTGCCAGCAGCCCTCTAGCGGGGCCCTACAATGAGCAGTTCTTC	CASSPLAGPYNEQFF
TRBV19	-	TRBJ1-1	-	TGTGCCAGTAGGTCGGGGATCGGGAACACTGAAGCTTTCTTT	CASRSGIGNTEAFF
TRBV5-1	-	TRBJ2-1	TRBD2	TGCGCCAGCAGCTTGGTGCTAGCGGGGGGGCCCAGTGAGCAGTTCTTC	CASSLVLAGGPSEQFF
TRBV29-1	-	TRBJ1-2	TRBD1	TGCAGCGCTAAGACAGGGGGCGCCCTAGTAGGCTATGGCTACACCTTC	CSAKTGGALVGYGYTF
TRBV5-1	-	TRBJ1-1	-	TGCGCCAGCAGCTTGGTGCGGGGTCGGGGCACTGAAGCTTTCTTT	CASSLVRGRGTEAFF
TRBV5-6	-	TRBJ2-3	TRBD2	TGTGCCAGCAGCTTGGAGTTGGCGGGAGGTGATACGCAGTATTTT	CASSLELAGGDTQYF
TRBV7-9	once	TRBJ1-1	-	TGTGCCAGCAGCCATTCAAACAGGGAGACTGAAGCTTTCTTT	CASSHSNRETEAFF
TRBV25-1	-	TRBJ2-1	-	TGTGCCAGCATCGGGATTAACTACAATGAGCAGTTCTTC	CASIGINYNEQFF
TRBV15	-	TRBJ2-5	TRBD1	TGTGCCACCAGCAGAGAAGGACAGGGCACAGAGACCCAGTACTTC	CATSREGQGTETQYF
TRBV7-7	-	TRBJ2-7	TRBD1	TGTGCCAGCAGCTTGGGACAGGGGGCTGGCGAGCAGTACTTC	CASSLGQGAGEQYF
TRBV27	-	TRBJ2-4	TRBD2	TGTGCCAGCAAACCTAGCGGGGGGGCAATTAAGAGCAAAAACATTCAGTACTTC	CASKPSGGAIKSKNIQYF
TRBV4-3	-	TRBJ2-1	-	TGCGCCAGCAGCAGGGAGTTAGGCGAGCAGTTCTTC	CASSRELGEQFF
TRBV5-6	-	TRBJ2-1	TRBD2	TGTGCCAGCAGGAACCTCGGGGGGAGCTCCTACAATGAGCAGTTCTTC	CASRNLGGSSYNEQFF
TRBV19	-	TRBJ2-7	-	TGTGCCAGTAGCGTTTTCGCCGGGAGACCCTACGAGCAGTACTTC	CASSVFAGRPYEQYF
TRBV7-3	-	TRBJ2-1	-	TGTGCCAGCAGCTTAGTAGGGGACAATGAGCAGTTCTTC	CASSLVGDNEQFF
TRBV5-1	-	TRBJ2-3	-	TGCGCCAGCAGCTTGAACGGGGGTGCCCCCGATACGCAGTATTTT	CASSLNGGAPDTQYF
TRBV18	-	TRBJ2-7	-	TGTGCCAGCTCATCATTAGTCCCCACCTTCTCCTACGAGCAGTACTTC	CASSSLVPTFSYEQYF
TRBV5-1	-	TRBJ2-5	TRBD2	TGCGCCAGCAGCCCTAGCGGGGGAAAAGAGACCCAGTACTTC	CASSPSGGKETQYF
TRBV19	-	TRBJ1-5	-	TGTGCCAGTACCAGTGGGACAAACAATCAGCCCCAGCATTTT	CASTSGTNNQPQHF
TRBV9	-	TRBJ1-2	-	TGTGCCAGCAGCTCGCGCGGGGAGGGAGTCCTTACTGGCTACACCTTC	CASSSRGEGVLTGYTF
TRBV7-8	-	TRBJ1-3	-	TGTGCCAGCAGCACCGGACAGCAGGACACCATATATTTT	CASSTGQQDTIYF
TRBV7-2	-	TRBJ1-6	TRBD1	TGTGCCAGCAGCTCCGGGACAGCGAATTCACCCCTCCACTTT	CASSSGTANSPLHF
TRBV2	-	TRBJ1-5	-	TGTGCCAGCACCCAAGGGGAAGGGCGCAATCAGCCCCAGCATTTT	CASTQGEGRNQPQHF
TRBV27	once	TRBJ2-3	TRBD2	TGTGCCAGCAGAATAGGACTAGCGGGGGGGCCTGGGGCAGATACGCAGTATTTT	CASRIGLAGGPGADTQYF
TRBV21-1	-	TRBJ2-5	-	TGTGCCAGCAGCGATGGGCTCCAAGAGACCCAGTACTTC	CASSDGLQETQYF
TRBV5-4	-	TRBJ1-1	-	TGTGCCAGCAGCTATAGGGGGACACTTCACACTGAAGCTTTCTTT	CASSYRGTLHTEAFF
TRBV30	-	TRBJ1-5	-	TGTGCCTGGAGTGTACGGGGGGATCAGCCCCAGCATTTT	CAWSVRGDQPQHF
TRBV5-4	-	TRBJ2-5	TRBD2	TGTGCCAGCAGCCCATCTAGCGGGGGGGCAGGAGAGACCCAGTACTTC	CASSPSSGGAGETQYF
TRBV4-3	-	TRBJ2-2	TRBD2	TGCGCCAGCAGCCCGGGACTACACGTGACCGGGGAGCTGTTTTTT	CASSPGLHVTGELFF
TRBV19	-	TRBJ1-5	TRBD1	TGTGCCAGTAGTATCAGGGGGCTCGATCAGCCCCAGCATTTT	CASSIRGLDQPQHF
TRBV4-2	-	TRBJ1-1	-	TGTGCCAGCAGCCAAGGCCGACAGGATGAAGCTTTCTTT	CASSQGRQDEAFF
TRBV5-4	few	TRBJ2-1	TRBD2	TGTGCCAGCAGCAGGACTAGCGGGGGCAATGAGCAGTTCTTC	CASSRTSGGNEQFF
TRBV28	-	TRBJ2-1	-	TGTGCCAGCACCCGCACAGGGTGGAGAATTAATGAGCAGTTCTTC	CASTRTGWRINEQFF